Below, one TCR beta chain is given with its context. This record belongs to a study of T cell changes during pregnancy in multiple sclerosis. Measured with immunoSEQ multiplex PCR; TCRdb has only the in-frame clones, and not every one. The sample lists 60,000 to 75,000 clones, around 92% occurring once. V lost 6 bases and J lost 1; bases outside the gene matches: 5. The CDR3 extends over 15 amino acids. Per the germline V gene, CDR1 is MNHEY and CDR2 is SMNVEV (reference sequence). The genes are TRBV27 and TRBJ2-3; 9 nucleotides match TRBD1. The source of this sequence is a female donor in good health, enrolled as a control in a pregnancy study. Sequencing was performed on peripheral blood, taken in the second trimester of pregnancy. The chain's CDR3 is CASRSRDRGTDTQYF. The CDR3 bases are TGTGCCAGCAGATCTAGGGACAGGGGCACAGATACGCAGTATTTT.